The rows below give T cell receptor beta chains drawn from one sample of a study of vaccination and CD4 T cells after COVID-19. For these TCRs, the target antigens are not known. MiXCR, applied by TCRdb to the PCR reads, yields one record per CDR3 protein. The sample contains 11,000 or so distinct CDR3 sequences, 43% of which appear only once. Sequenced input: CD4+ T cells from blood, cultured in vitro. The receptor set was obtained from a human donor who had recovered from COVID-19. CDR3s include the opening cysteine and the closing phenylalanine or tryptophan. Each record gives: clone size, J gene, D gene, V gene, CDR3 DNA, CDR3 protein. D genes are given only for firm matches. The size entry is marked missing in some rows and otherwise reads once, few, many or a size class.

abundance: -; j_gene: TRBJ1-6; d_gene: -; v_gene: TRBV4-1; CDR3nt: TGCGCCAGCAGCCTTAACAGGTTACTCTCCTATAATTCACCCCTCCACTTT; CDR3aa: CASSLNRLLSYNSPLHF
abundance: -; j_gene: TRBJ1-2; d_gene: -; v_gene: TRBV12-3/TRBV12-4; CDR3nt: TGTGCCAGCAGTTTCAGGTCAGGGAACGGCTACACCTTC; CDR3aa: CASSFRSGNGYTF
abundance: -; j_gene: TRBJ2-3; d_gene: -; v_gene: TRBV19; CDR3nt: TGTGCCAGTAGTATAGAGGGAGATACGCAGTATTTT; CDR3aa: CASSIEGDTQYF
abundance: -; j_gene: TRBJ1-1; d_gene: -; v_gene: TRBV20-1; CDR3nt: TGCAGTGCCCCCGGACGCGGACGGATGAACACTGAAGCTTTCTTT; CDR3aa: CSAPGRGRMNTEAFF
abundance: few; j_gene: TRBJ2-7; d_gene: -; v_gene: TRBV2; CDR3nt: TGTGCCAGCACAAACCGGGCCTTGAGCTACGAGCAGTACTTC; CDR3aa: CASTNRALSYEQYF
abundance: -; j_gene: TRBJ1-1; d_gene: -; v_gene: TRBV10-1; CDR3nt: TGCGCCAGCAGCTACACCCAAACCGCTGAAGCTTTCTTT; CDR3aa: CASSYTQTAEAFF
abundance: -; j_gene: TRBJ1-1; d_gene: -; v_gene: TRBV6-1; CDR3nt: TGTGCCAGCAGAACGGGGGGACATAACACTGAAGCTTTCTTT; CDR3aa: CASRTGGHNTEAFF
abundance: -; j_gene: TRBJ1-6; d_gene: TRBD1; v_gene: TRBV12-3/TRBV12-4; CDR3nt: TGTGCCAGCAGTTTACGGGGACAGGGTTCACCCCTCCACTTT; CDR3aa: CASSLRGQGSPLHF
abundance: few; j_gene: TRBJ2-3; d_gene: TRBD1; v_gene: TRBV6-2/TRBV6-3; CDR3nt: TGTGCCAGCAGACGACACAGGGGTAGCACAGATACGCAGTATTTT; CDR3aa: CASRRHRGSTDTQYF
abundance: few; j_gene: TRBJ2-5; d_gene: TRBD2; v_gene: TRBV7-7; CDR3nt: TGTGCTAGCAGCTTACTCGGGGGGGCGGGAGAGACCCAGTACTTC; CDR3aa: CASSLLGGAGETQYF
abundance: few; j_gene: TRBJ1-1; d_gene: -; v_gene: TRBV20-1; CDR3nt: TGCAGTGCTAGAGATATTGAATCGGGGGAGACTGAAGCTTTCTTT; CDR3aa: CSARDIESGETEAFF
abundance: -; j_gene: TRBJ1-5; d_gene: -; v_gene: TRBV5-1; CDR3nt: TGCGCCAGCAGCTTGGGCTCGGCAGCCAACGAGCCCCAGCATTTT; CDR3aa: CASSLGSAANEPQHF
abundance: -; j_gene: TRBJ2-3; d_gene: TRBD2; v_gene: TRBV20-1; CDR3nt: TGCAGTGCTAGACCGCGGGGGTCCTACACAGATACGCAGTATTTT; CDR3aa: CSARPRGSYTDTQYF
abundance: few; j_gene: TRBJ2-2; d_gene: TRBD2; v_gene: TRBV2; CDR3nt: TGTGCCAGCAGTCGGACAGCGCGGGAGGACGGGGAGCTGTTTTTT; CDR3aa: CASSRTAREDGELFF
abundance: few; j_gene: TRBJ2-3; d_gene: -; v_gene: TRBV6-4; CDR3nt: TGTGCCAGCAGTACCCTCGGGGGCACAGATACGCAGTATTTT; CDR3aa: CASSTLGGTDTQYF
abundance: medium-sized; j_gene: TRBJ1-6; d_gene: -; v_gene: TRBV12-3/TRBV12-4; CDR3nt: TGTGCCAGCAGTGACTCCGGGACACTCCATTCACCCCTCCACTTT; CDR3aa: CASSDSGTLHSPLHF
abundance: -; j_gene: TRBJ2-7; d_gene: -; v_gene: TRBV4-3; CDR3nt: TGCGCCAGCAGCCAAGATGTTAACGGGGACGAGCAGTACTTC; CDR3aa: CASSQDVNGDEQYF
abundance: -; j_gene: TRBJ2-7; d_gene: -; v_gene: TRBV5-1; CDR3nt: TGCGCCAGCAGCCCGGACAGCCATCCCTACGAGCAGTACTTC; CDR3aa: CASSPDSHPYEQYF
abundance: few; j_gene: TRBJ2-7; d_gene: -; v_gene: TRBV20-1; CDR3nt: TGCAGTGCTAGCACAGGTGCGGACGAGCAGTACTTC; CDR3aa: CSASTGADEQYF
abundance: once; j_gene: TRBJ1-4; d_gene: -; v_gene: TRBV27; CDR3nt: TGTGCCAGCAGTTTATTAGGGGAAGGCAATGAAAAACTGTTTTTT; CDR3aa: CASSLLGEGNEKLFF
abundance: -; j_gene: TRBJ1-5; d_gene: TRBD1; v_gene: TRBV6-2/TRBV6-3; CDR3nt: TGTGCCAGCAGTTTTTCGACAGGGGGAAGTCATCAGCCCCAGCATTTT; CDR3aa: CASSFSTGGSHQPQHF
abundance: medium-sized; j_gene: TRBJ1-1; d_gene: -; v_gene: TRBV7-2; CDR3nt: TGTGCCAGCAGCTTAGTCCCGGTAGGGGTCACTGAAGCTTTCTTT; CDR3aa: CASSLVPVGVTEAFF
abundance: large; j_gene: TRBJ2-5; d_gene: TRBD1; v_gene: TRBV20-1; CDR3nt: TGCAGTGCTAGCCCCGGGACAGGGGGCGTAAAGACCCAGTACTTC; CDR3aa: CSASPGTGGVKTQYF
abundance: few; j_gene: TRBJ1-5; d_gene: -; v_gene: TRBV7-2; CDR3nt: TGTGCCAGCAGCTTTGGGGTAACTCAGCCCCAGCATTTT; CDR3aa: CASSFGVTQPQHF
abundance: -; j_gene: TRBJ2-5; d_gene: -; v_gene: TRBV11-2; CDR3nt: TGTGCCAGCAGCTTAGAGAGTCGGGGAACGGAGACCCAGTACTTC; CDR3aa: CASSLESRGTETQYF
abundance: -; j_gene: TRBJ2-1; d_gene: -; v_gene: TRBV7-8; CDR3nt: TGTGCCAGCAGCCGGGCCGGGGCAACCTACAATGAGCAGTTCTTC; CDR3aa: CASSRAGATYNEQFF
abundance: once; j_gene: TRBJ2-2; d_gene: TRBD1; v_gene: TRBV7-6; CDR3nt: TGTGCCAGCAGCTTAGCGCTGACAGGGGTCGCCGGGGAGCTGTTTTTT; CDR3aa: CASSLALTGVAGELFF
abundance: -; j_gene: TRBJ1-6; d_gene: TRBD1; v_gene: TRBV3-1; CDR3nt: TGTGCCAGCAGGACAGGGCAAAATTCACCCCTCCACTTT; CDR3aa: CASRTGQNSPLHF
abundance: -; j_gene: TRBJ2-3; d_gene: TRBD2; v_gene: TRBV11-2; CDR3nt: TGTGCCAGCAGCCGAACAAGACTAGCGGGGGCCGAGTATTTT; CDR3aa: CASSRTRLAGAEYF
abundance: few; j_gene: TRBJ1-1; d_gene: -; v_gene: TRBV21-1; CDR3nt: TGTGCCAGCCCCGCCGGGAGGGGTGAAGCTTTCTTT; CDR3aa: CASPAGRGEAFF
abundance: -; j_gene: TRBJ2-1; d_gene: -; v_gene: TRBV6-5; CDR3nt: TGTGCCAGCAGTTGGACAGCGAGCTCCTACAATGAGCAGTTCTTC; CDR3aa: CASSWTASSYNEQFF
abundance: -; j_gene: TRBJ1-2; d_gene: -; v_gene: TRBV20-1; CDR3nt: TGCAGTGCCCGGGTGGGGTTTGGCTACACCTTC; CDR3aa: CSARVGFGYTF
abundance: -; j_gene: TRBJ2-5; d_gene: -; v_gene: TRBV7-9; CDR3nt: TGTGCCAGCAGCTTAGGGACTAAGGAGGGGGAGACCCAGTACTTC; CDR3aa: CASSLGTKEGETQYF
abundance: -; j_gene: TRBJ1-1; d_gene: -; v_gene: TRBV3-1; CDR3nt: TGTGCCAGCAGCCAACTAACAGGGACCGGTGAAGCTTTCTTT; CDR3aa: CASSQLTGTGEAFF
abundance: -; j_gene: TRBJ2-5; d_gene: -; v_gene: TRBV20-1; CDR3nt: TGCAGTGCTAGAGGTCCCGGAGGGGAGACCCAGTACTTC; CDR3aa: CSARGPGGETQYF
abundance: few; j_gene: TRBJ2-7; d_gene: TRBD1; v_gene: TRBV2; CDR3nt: TGTGCCAGCAGTGGACAGGGGGCGTACGACGAGCAGTACTTC; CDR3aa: CASSGQGAYDEQYF